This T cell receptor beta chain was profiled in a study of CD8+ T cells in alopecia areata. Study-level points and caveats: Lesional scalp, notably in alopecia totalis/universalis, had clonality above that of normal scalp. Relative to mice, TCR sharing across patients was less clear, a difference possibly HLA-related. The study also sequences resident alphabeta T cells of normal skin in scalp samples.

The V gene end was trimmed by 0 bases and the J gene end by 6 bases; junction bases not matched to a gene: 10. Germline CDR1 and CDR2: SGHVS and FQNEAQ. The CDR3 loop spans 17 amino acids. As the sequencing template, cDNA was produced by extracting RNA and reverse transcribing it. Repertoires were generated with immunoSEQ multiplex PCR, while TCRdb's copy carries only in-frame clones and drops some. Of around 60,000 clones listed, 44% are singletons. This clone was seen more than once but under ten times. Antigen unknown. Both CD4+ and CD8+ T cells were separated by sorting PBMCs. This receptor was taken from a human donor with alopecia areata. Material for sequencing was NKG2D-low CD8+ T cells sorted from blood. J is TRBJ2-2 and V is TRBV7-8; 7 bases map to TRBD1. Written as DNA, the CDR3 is TGTGCCAGCAGCTTAGCAAGGGTAGACAGGGCCGCCGGGGAGCTGTTTTTT. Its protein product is CASSLARVDRAAGELFF.